These T cell receptor beta chains were read from a single sample in a study of T cell repertoires in cytomegalovirus infection. TCRdb passed the reads through MiXCR, listing each CDR3 protein once. The repertoire holds roughly 280,000 distinct CDR3 sequences, around 15% seen once, with 7.5% to 10% in the top ten. Specimen: PBMCs. These receptors originate from a human donor in good health (CMV status not recorded). Some clones in this sample may be carry-over from other donors' samples. Both conserved end residues are part of each CDR3. The D gene is left open where the match is weak. Rows give clone size only sometimes, using once, few, many, or a class for an expanded clone.

V gene	J gene	clone size	D gene	CDR3 protein	CDR3 DNA
TRBV10-3	TRBJ2-1	-	TRBD2	CAISDFTSDYNEQFF	TGTGCCATCAGTGATTTCACTAGCGATTACAATGAGCAGTTCTTC
TRBV20-1	TRBJ2-7	many	-	CSVPSGGSGDSYEQYF	TGCAGTGTCCCTTCAGGGGGTAGCGGGGACTCCTACGAGCAGTACTTC
TRBV12-3/TRBV12-4	TRBJ1-2	many	TRBD1	CASSPTGVGHGYTF	TGTGCCAGCAGCCCGACAGGGGTTGGTCATGGGTACACCTTC
TRBV10-3	TRBJ2-2	-	-	CAISEAPGAGELFF	TGTGCCATCAGTGAAGCCCCGGGGGCCGGGGAGCTGTTTTTT
TRBV20-1	TRBJ1-1	-	-	CSARAPNTEAFF	TGCAGTGCTAGAGCTCCTAACACTGAAGCTTTCTTT
TRBV28	TRBJ2-6	many	TRBD2	CASRNRERGHLGANVLTF	TGTGCCAGCAGAAACCGGGAGCGGGGGCATCTAGGGGCCAACGTCCTGACTTTC
TRBV28	TRBJ2-3	many	-	CASSSLLGRDTDTQYF	TGTGCCAGCAGCTCCCTCCTCGGGCGAGACACAGATACGCAGTATTTT
TRBV7-2	TRBJ1-2	many	-	CASSATVYGYTF	TGTGCCAGCAGCGCGACAGTCTATGGCTACACCTTC
TRBV2	TRBJ1-4	-	-	CASRYRESEKLFF	TGTGCCAGCAGGTACAGGGAGAGTGAAAAACTGTTTTTT
TRBV18	TRBJ2-3	-	TRBD1	CASSPRTGANTDTQYF	TGTGCCAGCTCACCGAGGACAGGGGCGAACACAGATACGCAGTATTTT
TRBV7-2	TRBJ2-1	many	TRBD1	CASSLVGGTGYNEQFF	TGTGCCAGCAGCTTAGTCGGCGGGACAGGGTACAATGAGCAGTTCTTC
TRBV7-2	TRBJ2-5	many	TRBD2	CASSLEGRGAQYF	TGTGCCAGCAGCTTAGAAGGCCGGGGGGCCCAGTACTTC
TRBV7-6	TRBJ1-1	-	TRBD1	CANSSRDREVDTEAFF	TGTGCCAACAGCTCCCGGGACAGGGAGGTCGACACTGAAGCTTTCTTT
TRBV7-2	TRBJ2-4	many	-	CASSATGRVTDIQYF	TGTGCCAGCAGCGCGACAGGGAGGGTGACGGACATTCAGTACTTC
TRBV6-5	TRBJ2-1	many	TRBD2	CASRREAGNYNEQFF	TGTGCCAGCAGGCGGGAGGCGGGGAACTACAATGAGCAGTTCTTC
TRBV19	TRBJ2-7	many	TRBD2	CASSRGTRNYEQYF	TGTGCCAGTTCAAGGGGGACTAGAAACTACGAGCAGTACTTC
TRBV29-1	TRBJ2-7	few	TRBD2	CSVEASGILSYEQYF	TGCAGCGTTGAGGCTAGCGGAATATTATCCTACGAGCAGTACTTC
TRBV7-2	TRBJ1-2	many	-	CASSSSPGLNYGYTF	TGTGCCAGCAGCTCAAGCCCGGGACTCAACTATGGCTACACCTTC
TRBV29-1	TRBJ2-1	many	-	CSVFKLSTNSYNEQFF	TGCAGCGTTTTCAAGCTTTCTACAAACTCCTACAATGAGCAGTTCTTC
TRBV9	TRBJ2-2	-	TRBD2	CASSAGLAGFTGELFF	TGTGCCAGCAGCGCGGGACTAGCGGGATTCACCGGGGAGCTGTTTTTT
TRBV7-3	TRBJ2-1	-	TRBD2	CASSGELAGAYNEQFF	TGTGCCAGCAGCGGGGAACTAGCGGGGGCGTACAATGAGCAGTTCTTC
TRBV29-1	TRBJ2-6	few	-	CSAALGSGANVLTF	TGCAGCGCCGCTCTGGGGTCAGGGGCCAACGTCCTGACTTTC
TRBV12-3/TRBV12-4	TRBJ1-1	-	TRBD1	CASSPGQGMGNTEAFF	TGTGCCAGCAGCCCCGGACAGGGGATGGGGAACACTGAAGCTTTCTTT
TRBV28	TRBJ2-7	-	-	CASSLSRAYEQYF	TGTGCCAGCAGTTTATCCAGGGCCTACGAGCAGTACTTC
TRBV7-6	TRBJ1-2	-	TRBD1	CASSLDRGPAGYTF	TGTGCCAGCAGCTTAGACAGGGGGCCGGCTGGCTACACCTTC
TRBV28	TRBJ2-1	many	TRBD2	CASSLLAGVDEQFF	TGTGCCAGCAGTTTGCTAGCGGGTGTGGATGAGCAGTTCTTC
TRBV6-2/TRBV6-3	TRBJ2-2	once	-	CASSYPLRGSGGELFF	TGTGCCAGCAGTTACCCACTCAGGGGAAGTGGCGGGGAGCTGTTTTTT
TRBV19	TRBJ2-1	many	-	CASSSNWETFPYNEQFF	TGTGCCAGTAGTTCCAACTGGGAGACGTTTCCCTACAATGAGCAGTTCTTC
TRBV9	TRBJ1-1	few	-	CASSVGQGGSTEAFF	TGTGCCAGCAGCGTAGGTCAGGGCGGTAGCACTGAAGCTTTCTTT
TRBV13	TRBJ1-6	-	TRBD1	CASSLVRGQGHSPLHF	TGTGCCAGCAGCTTAGTCAGGGGACAGGGACATTCACCCCTCCACTTT
TRBV14	TRBJ1-2	-	-	CASSQDPRTADGYTF	TGTGCCAGCAGCCAAGACCCCAGGACGGCCGATGGCTACACCTTC
TRBV2	TRBJ1-1	-	-	CASWGSRGNTEAFF	TGTGCCAGCTGGGGCAGCCGGGGGAACACTGAAGCTTTCTTT
TRBV19	TRBJ1-1	-	-	CASSMTLGGTEAFF	TGTGCCAGTAGTATGACCCTTGGGGGAACTGAAGCTTTCTTT
TRBV7-2	TRBJ2-3	many	-	CASSQGGRVGDTQYF	TGTGCCAGCAGCCAAGGAGGGCGCGTTGGAGATACGCAGTATTTT
TRBV7-2	TRBJ1-3	many	TRBD1	CASSLGQSSGNTIYF	TGTGCCAGCAGCCTGGGACAGAGCTCTGGAAACACCATATATTTT
TRBV14	TRBJ2-7	-	-	CASSQDRHASYEQYF	TGTGCCAGCAGCCAAGATCGGCATGCATCCTACGAGCAGTACTTC